This is a list of T cell receptor beta chains from one sample in a study of a mutant IDH1 vaccine in newly diagnosed glioma. Using immunoSEQ multiplex PCR, the repertoire was profiled, and TCRdb retains in-frame clones only, with some absent. The repertoire consists of about 94,000 clones, with under 90% occurring once and the leading ten covering approximately 0.8%. Their specific antigens are unknown. The source material was PBMCs, sampled from a glioma patient whose treatment included an IDH1 peptide vaccine. All receptors come from a woman aged 45-65 years with glioma. CDR3s include the opening cysteine and the closing phenylalanine or tryptophan. Fields, in order: CDR3 DNA, CDR3 protein, J gene, D gene, V gene, clone size. The D gene is left open where the match is weak. Some rows mark clone size as missing; the rest say once, few, many or name a class of expanded clone.

TGTGCCAGCGGGACTAGCGGGAGGCGGAACACCGGGGAGCTGTTTTTT | CASGTSGRRNTGELFF | TRBJ2-2 | TRBD2 | TRBV7-9 | few
TGCGCCAGCAACGGAACTTGGGACAGTTCACCCTACGAGCAGTACTTC | CASNGTWDSSPYEQYF | TRBJ2-7 | TRBD1 | TRBV10-1 | once
TGTGCCAGCAGCGTAGATCCGGGGGGTCAGCCCCAGCATTTT | CASSVDPGGQPQHF | TRBJ1-5 | - | TRBV9 | -
TGTGCCAGCAGCCAAGATGTTAACAGGGGATATGGCTACACCTTC | CASSQDVNRGYGYTF | TRBJ1-2 | TRBD1 | TRBV4-2 | -
TGCGCCAGCAGCTGGGGCTCGGACACAGATACGCAGTATTTT | CASSWGSDTDTQYF | TRBJ2-3 | - | TRBV5-1 | -
TGTGCCAGCAGCCCTGACAGGCCCGAAGGGACCCAGTACTTC | CASSPDRPEGTQYF | TRBJ2-5 | - | TRBV6-5 | -
TGTGCCAGTAGTTCACAGGGGGCGGGTACTGAAGCTTTCTTT | CASSSQGAGTEAFF | TRBJ1-1 | TRBD1 | TRBV19 | -
TGTGCCAGCAGTTTACGGACTAGCGGGAGCCATGGGACCGGGGAGCTGTTTTTT | CASSLRTSGSHGTGELFF | TRBJ2-2 | TRBD2 | TRBV28 | -
TGCGCCAGCAGTATGGGGAACCGGCGCTATACGCAGTATTTT | CASSMGNRRYTQYF | TRBJ2-3 | - | TRBV5-1 | -
TGTGCCTGGAGTGCGGGAGGCGGCACCGGGGAGCTGTTTTTT | CAWSAGGGTGELFF | TRBJ2-2 | TRBD2 | TRBV30 | -
TGTGCCAGCAGCCAGCTAGCGGGAGCGACCGGGGAGCTGTTTTTT | CASSQLAGATGELFF | TRBJ2-2 | TRBD2 | TRBV5-6 | once
TGCGCCAGCAGCCAAGATTGGGGTGAAAAACTGTTTTTT | CASSQDWGEKLFF | TRBJ1-4 | - | TRBV4-1 | -
TGTGCCAGCAGCTTAGGTCCCCGCTGGGGGGACACCTTC | CASSLGPRWGDTF | TRBJ1-2 | - | TRBV7-9 | -
TGTGCCAGCAGCTGGGGCATGAACACTGAAGCTTTCTTT | CASSWGMNTEAFF | TRBJ1-1 | - | TRBV7-2 | -
TGTGCCTGGAGAACAGGGCATAGCAATCAGCCCCAGCATTTT | CAWRTGHSNQPQHF | TRBJ1-5 | - | TRBV30 | -
TGTGCCAGCAGTGTGGCGTGGGAGACCCAGTACTTC | CASSVAWETQYF | TRBJ2-5 | - | TRBV28 | -
TGTGCCAGCACACCTCCGGCGGACACTGAAGCTTTCTTT | CASTPPADTEAFF | TRBJ1-1 | - | TRBV2 | -
TGTGCCAGCAGTTATCGGGTCAATCAGCCCCAGCATTTT | CASSYRVNQPQHF | TRBJ1-5 | - | TRBV6-6 | -
TGCGCCAGCAGCTTGACTAGCGGGGTCCAGGAGACCCAGTACTTC | CASSLTSGVQETQYF | TRBJ2-5 | TRBD2 | TRBV5-1 | -
TGTGCCAGTAGGCAAGGACACGGCATCTTCCAGCCCCAGCATTTT | CASRQGHGIFQPQHF | TRBJ1-5 | - | TRBV19 | -
TGCGCCAGCAGCCCCCGGGAGAACTGGTATGAAGCTTTCTTT | CASSPRENWYEAFF | TRBJ1-1 | - | TRBV5-1 | -
TGTGCCAGCAGTCTATTGGTAAGGCAATACAATGAGCAGTTCTTC | CASSLLVRQYNEQFF | TRBJ2-1 | - | TRBV28 | -
TGCGCCAGCAGCTTGCAAGGGATCAATGAGCAGTTCTTC | CASSLQGINEQFF | TRBJ2-1 | - | TRBV5-1 | -
TGTGCCAGCAGTTACTCTGGGGCCAACGTCCTGACTTTC | CASSYSGANVLTF | TRBJ2-6 | - | TRBV6-1 | few
TGTGCCAGCAGCAGGCCGGGGTCTGGGGCCAACGTCCTGACTTTC | CASSRPGSGANVLTF | TRBJ2-6 | - | TRBV25-1 | -
TGTGCCAGCAGCTTGGCAATACTACAGGGCTCCTACGAGCAGTACTTC | CASSLAILQGSYEQYF | TRBJ2-7 | - | TRBV5-8 | -
TGTGCCAGCAGTTACTACCCTGGGGACGAGCAATACTTC | CASSYYPGDEQYF | TRBJ2-7 | - | TRBV6-5 | -
TGTGCCAGCAGCCAAGGGCCAGGGTCCGTAGTTGGAGATACGCAGTATTTT | CASSQGPGSVVGDTQYF | TRBJ2-3 | - | TRBV14 | once
TGCAGTGCTTCCAGGGTGAAAGCTTTCTTT | CSASRVKAFF | TRBJ1-1 | - | TRBV20-1 | few
TGTGCCAGCTCACCCCTTCGTCGGTCGGGGGCAGACACCGGGGAGCTGTTTTTT | CASSPLRRSGADTGELFF | TRBJ2-2 | - | TRBV18 | once
TGTGCCAGTAGTCCGGTGGGGTCGGGACAGCCCCAGCATTTT | CASSPVGSGQPQHF | TRBJ1-5 | - | TRBV19 | -
TGTGCCAGCAGTGAACGGGCAGGGGGGGCTTTCTTT | CASSERAGGAFF | TRBJ1-1 | TRBD1 | TRBV2 | -
TGCGCCAGCAGCTTGGGCGGTAGCACAGATACGCAGTATTTT | CASSLGGSTDTQYF | TRBJ2-3 | - | TRBV5-1 | -
TGCGCCAGCAGCTTTGAGTTGGGCACTGAAGCTTTCTTT | CASSFELGTEAFF | TRBJ1-1 | - | TRBV5-1 | -
TGTGCCAGCACGGATCGGGTTCGGTGGAATGAGCAGTTCTTC | CASTDRVRWNEQFF | TRBJ2-1 | - | TRBV2 | -
TGTGCCAGCAGCTTACAGGGAGGCACTGAAGCTTTCTTT | CASSLQGGTEAFF | TRBJ1-1 | - | TRBV7-9 | -
TGTGCCAGCAGCCCCCGGACAGGGGGCATGAACACTGAAGCTTTCTTT | CASSPRTGGMNTEAFF | TRBJ1-1 | TRBD1 | TRBV9 | -
TGTGCCAGCAGCCCATGGGACGGCCTCCGGGAAAAACTGTTTTTT | CASSPWDGLREKLFF | TRBJ1-4 | - | TRBV25-1 | -
TGTGCCAGCAGTAAACAGGGGTCTGGGGCCAACGTCCTGACTTTC | CASSKQGSGANVLTF | TRBJ2-6 | TRBD1 | TRBV28 | -
TGCGCCAGCAAATACAAGGAGAACACCGGGGAGCTGTTTTTT | CASKYKENTGELFF | TRBJ2-2 | - | TRBV5-1 | -
TGTGCCAGCAGCTTGAACAGGGGAGCTGGAAACACCATATATTTT | CASSLNRGAGNTIYF | TRBJ1-3 | TRBD1 | TRBV5-5 | -
TGTGCCAGCAGGATCCGGGGACCCAAGAGCACTGAAGCTTTCTTT | CASRIRGPKSTEAFF | TRBJ1-1 | - | TRBV6-1 | -
TGTGCCAGCAGTCAGCAGAGTTTTAGCAATCAGCCCCAGCATTTT | CASSQQSFSNQPQHF | TRBJ1-5 | - | TRBV6-5 | -
TGTGCCAGCAGGGACGGGAGCCGTTACGAGCAGTACTTC | CASRDGSRYEQYF | TRBJ2-7 | - | TRBV6-5 | -
TGTGCCACCAGGGCCCTGGGGGGTGGCTCCTACAATGAGCAGTTCTTC | CATRALGGGSYNEQFF | TRBJ2-1 | - | TRBV15 | -
TGTGCCAGCAGTTCAACCGGCCTAGGCTACGAGCAGTACTTC | CASSSTGLGYEQYF | TRBJ2-7 | - | TRBV28 | once
TGCGCCAGCAGCGAGGGACTAGCGGGAGGGCCTGGCACCGGGGAGCTGTTTTTT | CASSEGLAGGPGTGELFF | TRBJ2-2 | TRBD2 | TRBV5-1 | -
TGCGCCAGCAGACAGGACGACTGGGACGAGCAGTACTTC | CASRQDDWDEQYF | TRBJ2-7 | - | TRBV5-1 | -
TGTGCCAGCAGCCCTTTCACAGGGGTTGGAAACACCATATATTTT | CASSPFTGVGNTIYF | TRBJ1-3 | TRBD1 | TRBV14 | -
TGTGCCAGCAGTTCACCGGGGAGACGGGACACTGAAGCTTTCTTT | CASSSPGRRDTEAFF | TRBJ1-1 | - | TRBV6-5 | few
TGTGCCAGCAGCTTATTCCAGGATCCGAGGAATTCACCCCTCCACTTT | CASSLFQDPRNSPLHF | TRBJ1-6 | - | TRBV11-2 | -
TGTGCCAGCAGCTTGGGTGGACAGGGTATTGATACGCAGTATTTT | CASSLGGQGIDTQYF | TRBJ2-3 | TRBD1 | TRBV5-6 | few
TGTGCCAGCAGTACCCAGAGGTTCGGAAACACCATATATTTT | CASSTQRFGNTIYF | TRBJ1-3 | - | TRBV27 | -
TGTGCCTGGACAAACGGGGTCTTCGGGTCACCCCTCCACTTT | CAWTNGVFGSPLHF | TRBJ1-6 | - | TRBV30 | once
TGTGCCAGCAGCGTAGCTAATGTGGCTAGCGGAGATACGCAGTATTTT | CASSVANVASGDTQYF | TRBJ2-3 | TRBD2 | TRBV9 | -
TGTGCCAGTACCGTGACAGGGGCAGATACGCAGTATTTT | CASTVTGADTQYF | TRBJ2-3 | TRBD1 | TRBV19 | -
TGTGCCAGCGGCCCCGTCTTCTGGGAGCTGTTTTTT | CASGPVFWELFF | TRBJ2-2 | - | TRBV27 | -
TGTGCCAGCAGTCCCGCAAGGGCAACTAATGAAAAACTGTTTTTT | CASSPARATNEKLFF | TRBJ1-4 | - | TRBV28 | -
TGTGCCAGCAGCTTCCCTGGAAACACCATATATTTT | CASSFPGNTIYF | TRBJ1-3 | - | TRBV5-6 | -
TGTGCCATCAGTCCCAGAGCGGGAGCGGTGGATGAGCAGTTCTTC | CAISPRAGAVDEQFF | TRBJ2-1 | TRBD2 | TRBV10-3 | -